These 22 T cell receptor beta chains were all obtained from the same sample, sequenced in a study of blood T cells in healthy people across ages. The authors ran a second PCR of 7 to 11 cycles using a sample-barcoded 5' primer and a J-beta primer mix. MiXCR, run by TCRdb on the 5' RACE reads, gives a single entry per CDR3 protein. Of roughly 860,000 distinct CDR3 sequences in the sample, less than 80% were seen once. Sample: blood. The receptors come from a man aged 30-40 years in good health.

The chain uses TRBV6-2 or TRBV6-3 and TRBJ2-4, with D uncertain. The V gene lost 0 bases and the J gene lost 4 bases, with 10 bases spanning the gap. Germline V gives CDR1 MNHEY, CDR2 SVGEGT. This CDR3 is built from 15 residues. CDR3 DNA sequence: TGTGCCAGCAGTTACTCCCAGGACCTTAAAAACATTCAGTACTTC. Amino acid sequence: CASSYSQDLKNIQYF.

The sample holds a few counts of this clonotype. V and J are TRBV5-1 and TRBJ2-4; tentative D call: TRBD1 (6 bases). Germline V gene sequence: CDR1 SGHRS, CDR2 YFSETQ. The V and J ends lost 4 bases and 4 bases respectively, with 9 bases between them. The CDR3 is 13 residues long. The CDR3 DNA is TGCGCCAGCAGCGACGGACAGAAAAACATTCAGTACTTC. This translates into CASSDGQKNIQYF.

The chain has TRBV6-2 or TRBV6-3 and TRBJ2-5, with D unclear. The end of the DNA aligns better with TRBJ2-7, so the J call may be wrong. There are 13 residues in the CDR3. Germline V lookup: CDR1 MNHEY, CDR2 SVGEGT. CDR3 bases: TGTGCCAGCAGTTGGGCCGAGCGTTACGAGCAGTACTTC. Its protein is CASSWAERYEQYF.

The chain couples TRBV27 to TRBJ2-7; TRBD1 is a possible D gene (5 bases). In germline, CDR1 is MNHEY, CDR2 SMNVEV (reference sequence). V lost 6 bases and J 2 bases, leaving 17 bases between the germline ends. The CDR3 extends over 15 amino acids. The CDR3 reads CASRPPQAGPYEQYF. CDR3 in DNA: TGTGCCAGCAGGCCCCCACAGGCTGGGCCCTACGAGCAGTACTTC.

This clonotype has a single count. The CDR3 DNA sequence: TGCAGTGCTAGAGAGGCAGGGATAAATGAAAAACTGTTTTTT. Translating gives CSAREAGINEKLFF. The chain employs TRBV20-1 and TRBJ1-4; a possible D gene is TRBD1 (5 bases). V dropped 0 bases and J dropped 5 bases, with 10 bases sitting between them. This CDR3 comprises 14 residues. Looked up from germline, CDR1 is DFQATT and CDR2 is SNEGSKA (reference sequence).

V usage is TRBV3-1 and J usage is TRBJ2-7; unclear D gene. This CDR3 is built from 15 residues. Germline CDR1 is LGHDT and CDR2 is YNNKEL (reference sequence). V lost 1 base and J 5 bases, leaving 15 bases between the germline ends. CDR3 in DNA: TGTGCCAGCAGCCAAGTTCCCAGAACCGGTGACGAGCAGTACTTC. This translates into CASSQVPRTGDEQYF.

This clonotype turned up a few times. The chain couples TRBV2 to TRBJ1-2; tentatively, D is TRBD1 (5 bases). Per germline, CDR1 SNHLY and CDR2 FYNNEI. CDR3 size: 15 residues. V dropped 6 bases and J dropped 4 bases, with 18 bases sitting between them. In DNA form, the CDR3 reads TGTGCCAGCAGCCAAACCACAGGAAAAGCCTATGGCTACACCTTC. This encodes CASSQTTGKAYGYTF.

The chain recombines TRBV7-2 with TRBJ2-7; a possible D gene is TRBD2 (5 bases). V was shortened by 3 bases and J by 1 base, with 19 bases between the two germline ends. The germline gives CDR1 SGHTA, CDR2 FQGNSA. CDR3 size: 17 residues. CDR3 DNA sequence: TGTGCCAGCAGCTTTACCCCTGGGAGCGCACCTTCCTACGAGCAGTACTTC. Its protein is CASSFTPGSAPSYEQYF. Supplemented by reference TRBV7-2 and TRBJ2-7, the full variable domain reads GAGVSQSPSNKVTEKGKDVELRCDPISGHTALYWYRQSLGQGLEFLIYFQGNSAPDKSGLPSDRFSAERTGGSVSTLTIQRTQQEDSAVYLCASSFTPGSAPSYEQYFGPGTRLTVT.

The genes are TRBV20-1 and TRBJ2-4; 7 bases agree with TRBD1. The end of the DNA is better explained by TRBJ2-7, so the J call may be wrong. CDR3 length equals 12 residues. Looked up from germline, CDR1 is DFQATT and CDR2 is SNEGSKA (reference sequence). This CDR3 is CSAPDRASEQYF. Written as DNA, the CDR3 is TGCAGTGCTCCCGACAGGGCGTCCGAGCAGTACTTC.

This clonotype has just a few counts. The chain joins TRBV11-2 to TRBJ2-3; D gene uncertain. The CDR3 is 14 amino acids. V was trimmed by 0 bases and J by 2 bases, leaving 6 bases between them. CDR1 is SGHAT and CDR2 is FQNNGV in the germline V gene. CDR3 sequence reads: CASSLDPHTDTQYF. For the CDR3, the DNA is TGTGCCAGCAGCTTAGATCCCCACACAGATACGCAGTATTTT.

This chain uses TRBV12-3 or TRBV12-4 with TRBJ2-3, with D possibly being TRBD2 (6 bases). The CDR3 has 15 amino acids. V lost 6 bases and J lost 6, with 19 bases in between. The CDR3 protein is CASRASGLPWDTQYF. DNA for the CDR3: TGTGCCAGCAGAGCCTCGGGACTTCCTTGGGATACGCAGTATTTT.

This rearrangement joins TRBV7-3 to TRBJ2-6; D is unresolved. V lost 5 bases and J 0 bases, leaving 14 bases between the germline ends. Germline V gene data show CDR1 as SGHTA and CDR2 as FQGTGA. The CDR3 is 17 residues long. DNA of the CDR3: TGTGCCAGCAGCCCCACCAAGCTACCCTCTGGGGCCAACGTCCTGACTTTC. It specifies CASSPTKLPSGANVLTF.

This sequence joins TRBV12-3 or TRBV12-4 and TRBJ2-1; D possibly uses TRBD1 or TRBD2 (5 bases each). This CDR3 is built from 14 residues. Trimming took off 8 bases at V and 7 bases at J, with 18 bases between the two ends. CDR3 DNA sequence: TGTGCCAGCGGCTCCGGGACCATCGAAAATGAGCAGTTCTTC. Amino acids: CASGSGTIENEQFF.

This clonotype was counted only a few times. The chain links TRBV29-1 to TRBJ1-2, with TRBD1 matching 7 bases. Germline V gene data show CDR1 as SQVTM and CDR2 as ANQGSEA. This CDR3 has 12 amino acids. V shed 3 bases and J 5 bases; nucleotides not matched to a gene: 3. CDR3 region: CSVEATGYGYTF. CDR3 nucleotide sequence: TGCAGCGTTGAGGCGACAGGGTATGGCTACACCTTC. Variable domain in full (rest from reference TRBV29-1 and TRBJ1-2): SAVISQKPSRDICQRGTSLTIQCQVDSQVTMMFWYRQQPGQSLTLIATANQGSEATYESGFVIDKFPISRPNLTFSTLTVSNMSPEDSSIYLCSVEATGYGYTFGSGTRLTVV.

The chain couples TRBV7-8 to TRBJ2-1, with 9 bases matching TRBD1. CDR1 SGHVS and CDR2 FQNEAQ come from the germline V gene. The CDR3 spans 16 residues. The V segment lost 5 bases and the J segment 5 bases; nucleotides outside the gene matches: 10. The CDR3: CASSNRAQGADNEQFF. The CDR3 coding sequence is TGTGCCAGCAGCAATAGGGCACAGGGGGCCGACAATGAGCAGTTCTTC.

The CDR3: CASSLTESNTGELFF. The CDR3 coding sequence is TGCGCCAGCAGCTTGACGGAATCGAACACCGGGGAGCTGTTTTTT. The chain couples TRBV5-1 to TRBJ2-2; no clear D. Trimming removed 1 base at V and 0 bases at J, with 7 bases between. The germline CDR1 and CDR2 sequences are SGHRS and YFSETQ. This CDR3 has 15 residues.

This clonotype was seen a handful of times. The chain employs TRBV6-6 and TRBJ1-5; D is ambiguous. Germline V gene lookup returns CDR1 MNHNY and CDR2 SVGAGI (reference sequence). The V end was cut by 7 bases, the J end by 0 bases, with 13 bases between. This CDR3 region has 15 residues. For the CDR3, the DNA is TGTGCCAGCACCCTAACAGCGGATAGCAATCAGCCCCAGCATTTT. It specifies CASTLTADSNQPQHF.

The V call is TRBV11-2, the J call TRBJ2-5; 15 nucleotides agree with TRBD2. The CDR3 contains 17 residues. Germline-derived CDR1 and CDR2 are SGHAT and FQNNGV. The junction had 5 bases not matched to a gene; V was cut back by 1 base and J by 5 bases. CDR3 protein: CASSLGTSGGALETQYF. The CDR3 region has the DNA TGTGCCAGCAGCTTAGGGACTAGCGGGGGGGCCCTGGAGACCCAGTACTTC.

The chain combines TRBV7-2 with TRBJ2-5; D not certain. The germline V gene has CDR1 SGHTA and CDR2 FQGNSA. The CDR3 extends over 15 amino acids. V was cut by 0 bases and J by 1 base, with 9 bases left in between. The CDR3 reads CASSLAPGSQETQYF. The DNA for the CDR3 is TGTGCCAGCAGCTTAGCGCCCGGGTCCCAAGAGACCCAGTACTTC. Full variable domain (remainder filled in from reference TRBV7-2 and TRBJ2-5): GAGVSQSPSNKVTEKGKDVELRCDPISGHTALYWYRQSLGQGLEFLIYFQGNSAPDKSGLPSDRFSAERTGGSVSTLTIQRTQQEDSAVYLCASSLAPGSQETQYFGPGTRLLVL.

The chain couples TRBV7-6 to TRBJ2-2; D may correspond to TRBD1 or TRBD2 (5 bases each). Germline V lookup: CDR1 SGHVS, CDR2 FNYEAQ. V dropped 5 bases and J dropped 3 bases, with 16 bases sitting between them. The CDR3 extends over 16 amino acids. The CDR3 loop is CASSPSGDGDTGELFF. CDR3 in DNA: TGTGCCAGCAGCCCTAGTGGGGACGGAGACACCGGGGAGCTGTTTTTT.

J is TRBJ1-4 and V is TRBV12-3 or TRBV12-4; the D gene is possibly TRBD1 (5 bases). The V end was cut by 5 bases, the J end by 7 bases, with 14 bases between. This CDR3 comprises 14 residues. CDR3 sequence reads: CASSPFLGVEKLFF. The CDR3 DNA reads TGTGCCAGCAGTCCCTTTTTGGGGGTTGAAAAACTGTTTTTT.

In its sample, this clonotype was seen a few times. The genes are TRBV9 and TRBJ2-3; 8 bases agree with TRBD1. V lost 5 bases and J lost 4; bases outside the gene matches: 12. The CDR3 has 16 residues. Germline CDR1 SGDLS, CDR2 YYNGEE. CDR3 DNA sequence: TGTGCCAGCAGTCCGATTGGACAGGGAAGCCCAGATACGCAGTATTTT. It is translated as CASSPIGQGSPDTQYF.